Listed below are T cell receptor beta chains from one sample, sequenced in a study of identical twins. One entry per CDR3 protein, called by TCRdb with MiXCR from the 5' RACE reads. The sample shows around 500,000 distinct CDR3 sequences, more than 13% of them seen only once. This sample was also put to use in a study of yellow fever vaccine responses in identical twins.

Sequencing used CD4+ T cells sorted from blood. These receptors originate from a young woman in good health. Both conserved end residues are part of each CDR3. A D gene is named only where the DNA matches it firmly.

D gene | J gene | V gene | CDR3 protein
TRBD1 | TRBJ2-5 | TRBV28 | CASSVGPGGWETQYF
TRBD2 | TRBJ2-7 | TRBV10-3 | CAISESASGTQGHEQYF
- | TRBJ2-1 | TRBV20-1 | CSAGGQGNEQFF
TRBD2 | TRBJ2-7 | TRBV12-3/TRBV12-4 | CASSLAPEGGPGEQYF
- | TRBJ2-5 | TRBV9 | CASSVGRPARETQYF
TRBD2 | TRBJ2-2 | TRBV20-1 | CSTPGTSGAGELFF
TRBD2 | TRBJ2-7 | TRBV29-1 | CSVESGGYEQYF
TRBD2 | TRBJ2-2 | TRBV4-3 | CASSQDPSGRAGELFF
TRBD1 | TRBJ2-3 | TRBV20-1 | CSANPLDRSHTDTQYF
TRBD2 | TRBJ2-7 | TRBV25-1 | CASSEPGAGAIYEQYF
TRBD2 | TRBJ2-1 | TRBV7-9 | CASSPSGRNYNEQFF
TRBD1 | TRBJ2-1 | TRBV20-1 | CSAAGTGPYNEQFF
TRBD1 | TRBJ2-5 | TRBV15 | CATSRGLDRVRETQYF
- | TRBJ1-6 | TRBV29-1 | CSVGTGPNSPLHF
TRBD1 | TRBJ2-7 | TRBV3-1 | CASSRDRVSYEQYF
TRBD2 | TRBJ2-1 | TRBV11-1 | CASSLTGGSRLGSYNEQFF
TRBD1 | TRBJ2-5 | TRBV28 | CASSSPGGYETQYF
- | TRBJ1-3 | TRBV5-1 | CASSSEIGNTIYF
TRBD1 | TRBJ2-1 | TRBV3-1 | CASSPFRDRANEQFF
- | TRBJ2-2 | TRBV25-1 | CASSEPFRGAGELFF
- | TRBJ2-2 | TRBV7-2 | CASSLATGSSGELFF
TRBD2 | TRBJ2-4 | TRBV28 | CASSGLALAKNIQYF
TRBD2 | TRBJ2-4 | TRBV12-3/TRBV12-4 | CASSRLAAPDGIQYF
- | TRBJ2-3 | TRBV6-2/TRBV6-3 | CASSYFPQMGAGTQDTQYF
- | TRBJ2-3 | TRBV20-1 | CSARDLESDTQYF
- | TRBJ1-3 | TRBV11-3 | CASSLTRSGNTIYF
- | TRBJ2-7 | TRBV2 | CASSPGVGTKQYF
TRBD1 | TRBJ2-1 | TRBV11-3 | CASSLDGQGVYNEQFF
- | TRBJ2-2 | TRBV2 | CASSDDRTGELFF
TRBD2 | TRBJ2-3 | TRBV12-3/TRBV12-4 | CASSRSGRSTDTQYF
- | TRBJ2-7 | TRBV14 | CASSQRVSYEQYF
- | TRBJ1-5 | TRBV19 | CASSAGPRGGNQPQHF
- | TRBJ2-5 | TRBV20-1 | CSARDVARETQYF
TRBD1 | TRBJ2-7 | TRBV6-2/TRBV6-3 | CASSYAGGFYEQYF
- | TRBJ2-5 | TRBV7-9 | CASSRPAAGGGETQYF
TRBD2 | TRBJ2-1 | TRBV5-1 | CASKGIAGSYNEQFF
TRBD2 | TRBJ2-5 | TRBV9 | CASSGEGLAGVTQYF
- | TRBJ1-1 | TRBV11-2 | CASSLARQGGNTEAFF
- | TRBJ2-4 | TRBV4-2 | CASSQDKGPLAKNIQYF
TRBD1 | TRBJ2-7 | TRBV2 | CASSGFQGALVEQYF
TRBD2 | TRBJ2-1 | TRBV2 | CASRAGTSAYNEQFF
- | TRBJ2-5 | TRBV10-2 | CASNMLYQETQYF
TRBD1 | TRBJ2-1 | TRBV7-8 | CASSSHQGQGTSSTYNEQFF